One and the same sample provided the 19 T cell receptor beta chains below, sequenced in a study of cytomegalovirus exposure and HLA in healthy donors. Primers included in the PCR were 60 Vbeta and 13 Jbeta primers. Sequenced by immunoSEQ multiplex PCR; TCRdb stores in-frame clones only, minus some. The sample records a few hundred thousand clones, almost 80% being singletons. Sequencing input: PBMCs. The receptors shown here come from a man younger than 30 in good health and CMV-seronegative.

This rearrangement joins TRBV19 to TRBJ1-1; 7 bases are a match to TRBD1. The germline V gene encodes CDR1 LNHDA and CDR2 SQIVND (reference sequence). CDR3 length equals 13 residues. Unmatched junction bases numbered 3, after V lost 5 bases and J lost 3 bases. CDR3 loop: CASSPDRDTEAFF. CDR3 sequence (DNA): TGTGCCAGTAGTCCCGACAGGGACACTGAAGCTTTCTTT.

Only a few counts were recorded for this clone. This chain links TRBV19 with TRBJ2-7, with D hard to call. Germline V CDR1 and CDR2: LNHDA, SQIVND (reference sequence). This CDR3 is 14 amino acids long. Trimming shortened V by 3 bases and J by 4 bases, and 13 bases separated the two germline ends. This CDR3 reads CASSIKSRVYEQYF. The CDR3 coding sequence is TGTGCCAGTAGTATCAAGAGCCGAGTGTACGAGCAGTACTTC.

The rearrangement links TRBV5-1 to TRBJ1-3; no clear D gene. The CDR3 totals 14 residues. The V end lost 4 bases, the J end lost 2 bases, and 10 bases lay between the germline ends. Germline V gives CDR1 SGHRS, CDR2 YFSETQ. The DNA for the CDR3 is TGCGCCAGCAGCCGAGGTTCGGCTGGAAACACCATATATTTT. It codes for CASSRGSAGNTIYF.

This sequence joins TRBV7-8 and TRBJ1-1; tentatively, D is TRBD1 (6 bases). The CDR3 covers 13 residues. Per the germline V gene, CDR1 is SGHVS and CDR2 is FQNEAQ. V dropped 4 bases and J dropped 10 bases, with 16 bases sitting between them. CDR3 region: CASSSAKRGGAFF. DNA for the CDR3: TGTGCCAGCAGCTCCGCCAAGAGAGGGGGAGCTTTCTTT.

The sample holds one count of this clone. The V gene is TRBV28, the J gene TRBJ2-7; D is uncertain. CDR1 is MDHEN and CDR2 is SYDVKM in the germline V gene. CDR3 length equals 13 residues. Trimming left V 5 bases short and J 1 base short, with 9 bases between. The CDR3 is CASSPTVSYEQYF. Written as DNA, the CDR3 is TGTGCCAGCAGTCCTACAGTATCCTACGAGCAGTACTTC.

The chain links TRBV5-1 to TRBJ2-1; 7 positions match TRBD1. The germline V gene encodes CDR1 SGHRS and CDR2 YFSETQ. V lost 7 bases and J lost 3; bases outside the gene matches: 10. This CDR3 is built from 15 residues. CDR3 in DNA: TGCGCCAGCGGAGATCGACAGGGATACTACAATGAGCAGTTCTTC. This sequence encodes CASGDRQGYYNEQFF.

The genes are TRBV4-2 and TRBJ2-5, with 7 bases lining up with TRBD1. The CDR3 totals 14 residues. V shed 3 bases, J shed 4 bases, and the junction held 5 bases outside the gene matches. CDR1 is LGHNA, CDR2 YNFKEQ, per germline. The CDR3 DNA is TGTGCCAGCAGCCAGACCTCAGGGGGAGAGACCCAGTACTTC. Its protein is CASSQTSGGETQYF.

This sequence joins TRBV19 and TRBJ2-2; 7 bases agree with TRBD2. CDR3 size: 15 residues. V was clipped by 5 bases and J by 0 bases; unmatched bases: 3. CDR1 LNHDA and CDR2 SQIVND come from the germline V gene (reference sequence). CDR3 nucleotides: TGTGCCAGTAGTTCCCTAGCGGCGAACACCGGGGAGCTGTTTTTT. This gives the protein CASSSLAANTGELFF.

This clone was counted between two and nine times. The CDR3 protein is CASSYQGTSGDTQYF. The CDR3 DNA follows: TGTGCCAGCAGTTACCAAGGGACTAGCGGAGATACGCAGTATTTT. This chain joins TRBV6-5 and TRBJ2-3, with 11 bases identical to TRBD2. In germline, CDR1 is MNHEY, CDR2 SVGAGI. The CDR3 totals 15 residues. V trimming: 2 bases; J trimming: 5 bases; junction bases outside the gene matches: 3.

This chain joins TRBV11-3 and TRBJ1-1; no firm D call. The germline CDR1 and CDR2 sequences are SGHNT and YENEEA. CDR3 length: 11 residues. The V end was cut by 1 base, the J end by 7 bases, with 4 bases between. The CDR3 here is CASSLGGEAFF. CDR3 nucleotides: TGTGCCAGCAGCTTAGGCGGTGAAGCTTTCTTT.

The genes are TRBV27 and TRBJ2-7; D remains ambiguous. The CDR3 contains 15 residues. V was shortened by 2 bases and J by 2 bases, with 13 bases between the two germline ends. Germline CDR1 MNHEY, CDR2 SMNVEV (reference sequence). The CDR3 coding sequence is TGTGCCAGCAGTTTAGCAGCAGTGGGCCCCTACGAGCAGTACTTC. Protein: CASSLAAVGPYEQYF.

The genes are TRBV19 and TRBJ1-3, with 8 nucleotides matching TRBD1. V was pared by 6 bases and J by 0 bases, with 4 bases of the junction left unmatched. Germline V lookup: CDR1 LNHDA, CDR2 SQIVND (reference sequence). This CDR3 spans 15 amino acids. DNA for the CDR3: TGTGCCAGTAGCCGACAGGGGTTCTCTGGAAACACCATATATTTT. Its translation is CASSRQGFSGNTIYF.

This clone turned up a few times. CDR3 amino acids: CASSLASGTGRAQYF. CDR3 DNA: TGTGCCAGCAGCTTAGCATCCGGGACAGGGAGGGCCCAGTACTTC. The chain joins TRBV7-8 to TRBJ2-5, with 9 bases lining up with TRBD1. The CDR3 contains 15 residues. The J segment lost 9 bases and the V segment lost 0 bases, leaving 8 bases of the junction unmatched. Germline loops: CDR1 SGHVS, CDR2 FQNEAQ.

This chain uses TRBV19 with TRBJ1-3, with TRBD1 identical over 7 bases. The V gene end was trimmed by 7 bases and the J gene end by 4 bases; junction bases not matched to a gene: 10. The CDR3 covers 15 residues. Germline V gene lookup returns CDR1 LNHDA and CDR2 SQIVND (reference sequence). CDR3 residues: CASTAKGAPGNTIYF. In DNA form, the CDR3 reads TGTGCCAGTACCGCCAAGGGGGCGCCCGGAAACACCATATATTTT.

The V call is TRBV7-8, the J call TRBJ2-5; unclear D gene. The V end lost 1 base, the J end lost 5 bases, and 20 bases lay between the germline ends. Germline V gene lookup returns CDR1 SGHVS and CDR2 FQNEAQ. The CDR3 consists of 17 residues. CDR3 loop: CASSLGRLLSYLETQYF. CDR3 DNA: TGTGCCAGCAGCTTAGGTAGATTGTTGAGTTATTTGGAGACCCAGTACTTC.

The chain links TRBV11-2 to TRBJ2-7, with 10 bases that match TRBD1. The CDR3 consists of 16 residues. CDR1 and CDR2 (germline): SGHAT, FQNNGV. J gave up 5 bases and V 6 bases, and 13 bases lay outside the gene matches. The CDR3 DNA sequence: TGTGCCAGCAGTTCTTCCCGACAGGGGGCGCGGGACGAGCAGTACTTC. Its translation is CASSSSRQGARDEQYF.

The CDR3 loop reads CAWRLAGGETQYF. The CDR3 DNA is TGTGCCTGGCGACTAGCGGGGGGGGAGACCCAGTACTTC. The chain recombines TRBV30 with TRBJ2-5; 14 positions match TRBD2. The CDR3 consists of 13 residues. CDR1 is GTSNPN, CDR2 SVGIG, per germline (reference sequence). The V gene end was trimmed by 5 bases and the J gene end by 5 bases; junction bases not matched to a gene: 1.

V gene TRBV28 combines with J gene TRBJ2-6; a possible D gene is TRBD1 (5 bases). Germline V CDR1 and CDR2: MDHEN, SYDVKM. Deletions cut 8 bases from V and 2 bases from J, with 13 bases between. This CDR3 contains 15 residues. The CDR3 nucleotides read TGTGCCAGCGGAAAGACAGCTCCTGGGGCCAACGTCCTGACTTTC. Translated, it gives CASGKTAPGANVLTF.

The chain employs TRBV6-5 and TRBJ2-5; D is possibly TRBD2 (7 bases). The CDR3 has 15 residues. Germline values: CDR1 MNHEY, CDR2 SVGAGI. V lost 3 bases, J lost 2 bases, and 13 bases lay in between. CDR3 coding DNA: TGTGCCAGCAGTTATGGGGGGGCAGATCAAGAGACCCAGTACTTC. Its translation: CASSYGGADQETQYF.